A single T cell receptor (beta chain) is shown here with its context. Generated by immunoSEQ multiplex PCR, the TCRdb table keeps only in-frame clones and is missing some. The table includes more than 95,000 clones, 85% to 90% detected once. Germline lookup yields CDR1 KGHSH and CDR2 LQKENI. The length of the CDR3 is 15 residues. V was pared by 1 base and J by 3 bases, with 10 bases between. The sample belongs to a study of blood T cell repertoires in COVID-19. Sequencing was carried out using peripheral blood. The receptor was derived from a man aged 45-60 years with acute or convalescent COVID-19. The chain carries TRBV18 and TRBJ1-3; the D is unclear. The CDR3 protein is CASSPLTVRGNTIYF. CDR3 coding DNA: TGTGCCAGCTCACCACTCACGGTCCGTGGAAACACCATATATTTT.